This entry lists 3 T cell receptor beta chains sequenced from one sample in a study of shared clonotypes between healthy human individuals. Libraries were prepared by immunoSEQ multiplex PCR; TCRdb keeps only in-frame clonotypes and omits some of them. The sample yields fewer than 3 million clones, roughly 92% seen once. Sequencing input: naive CD4+ T cells from PBMCs. Subset given: CD45RA+ positively selected. These receptors all come from a man younger than 35 in good health. Some clones in this sample may be carry-over from other donors' samples.

This chain connects TRBV28 to TRBJ2-5; D may match TRBD1 or TRBD2 (6 bases each). Germline V gene lookup returns CDR1 MDHEN and CDR2 SYDVKM. The ends were cut back, 6 bases at V and 1 base at J, with 18 bases in the middle. The CDR3 totals 16 residues. As DNA, the CDR3 is TGTGCCAGCAGCTTAGGGGGGTTGGGCCCCCAAGAGACCCAGTACTTC. Its protein product is CASSLGGLGPQETQYF.

In its sample, this clone was seen once. The chain uses TRBV28 and TRBJ1-1; D remains unclear. This CDR3 spans 11 amino acids. Germline CDR1 reads MDHEN; CDR2 reads SYDVKM. V shed 2 bases and J shed 10 bases, with 8 bases lying between them. The CDR3 coding sequence is TGTGCCAGCAGTTTAATGTTAACAGCTTTCTTT. It is translated as CASSLMLTAFF. Filled out from reference TRBV28 and TRBJ1-1, the complete variable domain reads DVKVTQSSRYLVKRTGEKVFLECVQDMDHENMFWYRQDPGLGLRLIYFSYDVKMKEKGDIPEGYSVSREKKERFSLILESASTNQTSMYLCASSLMLTAFFGQGTRLTVV.

The V and J genes are TRBV5-1 and TRBJ1-2; D not resolved. The CDR3 is 16 amino acids. The V end was cut by 0 bases, the J end by 8 bases, with 20 bases between. CDR1 and CDR2 (germline): SGHRS, YFSETQ. Here the CDR3 reads CASSLGVALPLEGYTF. Here the CDR3 DNA reads TGCGCCAGCAGCTTGGGAGTGGCCCTTCCTTTAGAGGGCTACACCTTC.